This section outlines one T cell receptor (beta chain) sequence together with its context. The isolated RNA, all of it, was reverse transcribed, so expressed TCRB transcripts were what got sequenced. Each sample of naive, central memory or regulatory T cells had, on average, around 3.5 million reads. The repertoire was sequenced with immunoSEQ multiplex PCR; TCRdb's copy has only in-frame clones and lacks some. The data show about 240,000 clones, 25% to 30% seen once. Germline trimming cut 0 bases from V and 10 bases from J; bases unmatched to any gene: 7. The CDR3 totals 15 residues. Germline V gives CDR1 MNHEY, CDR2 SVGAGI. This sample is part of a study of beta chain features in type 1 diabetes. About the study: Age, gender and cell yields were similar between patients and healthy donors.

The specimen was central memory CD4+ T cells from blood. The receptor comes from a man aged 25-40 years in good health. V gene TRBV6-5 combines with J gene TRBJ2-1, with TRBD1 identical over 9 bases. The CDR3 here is CASSYSKRTGGEQFF. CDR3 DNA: TGTGCCAGCAGTTACTCGAAGCGCACAGGGGGCGAGCAGTTCTTC.